This T cell receptor (beta chain) came from a study of Graves' ophthalmopathy and Graves' hyperthyroidism. Study context: Peripheral blood sampling preceded any treatment and occurred at initial diagnosis.

The V gene lost 0 bases and the J gene lost 7 bases, with 1 base spanning the gap. The CDR3 is made up of 11 amino acids. Per the germline V gene, CDR1 is MNHEY and CDR2 is SVGEGT. If no ophthalmopathy appeared within 18 months of follow-up, hyperthyroidism was termed stable. At least ten counts were recorded for this clonotype. The antigen remains undetermined. Study results and caveats: The model forecast ophthalmopathy progression, reaching around 66% sensitivity and approximately 72% specificity.

The authors amplified TCR beta CDR3 regions from RNA transcripts. The authors performed first-round RT-PCR with HTBI primers and then a second-round multiplex PCR. TCRdb passed the multiplex PCR reads through MiXCR, listing each CDR3 protein once. The table lists over 500,000 distinct CDR3 sequences, approximately 21% of them singletons. The TCR sequence derives from a woman between 18 and 30 years old with stable Graves' hyperthyroidism. Some clones in this sample may be carry-over from other donors' samples. The chain employs TRBV6-2 or TRBV6-3 and TRBJ2-4; D unresolved. Material: peripheral blood. CDR3 amino acids: CASSYSNIQYF. CDR3 nucleotides: TGTGCCAGCAGTTACTCCAACATTCAGTACTTC.